The sample holds a few counts of the clone carrying this T cell receptor beta chain. Profiled with immunoSEQ multiplex PCR; TCRdb holds only in-frame clones, not every one. The sample lists more than 8,000 clones, 50% to 70% occurring once. These data originate in a study of sequential checkpoint blockade in melanoma. Whole-study context: Patients were randomized 1:1 to nivolumab-then-ipilimumab or ipilimumab-then-nivolumab first-line.

Treatment noted: randomized to nivolumab then ipilimumab (arm A) or the reverse (arm B). None of the patients previously received DNA-damaging chemotherapy. From thawed PBMCs, live CD3+CD8+ cells negative for CD19 and CD56 were sorted. CDR3 length: 14 residues. The ends lost 6 bases at V and 7 bases at J; junction bases unmatched: 6. CDR1 and CDR2 (germline): SNHLY, FYNNEI. This clonotype was sampled from a human donor with melanoma. The V gene is TRBV2, the J gene TRBJ1-2; TRBD1 matches 12 bases. The sequences come from CD8+ T cells sorted from blood (inferred from file names), collected from a patient given nivolumab and ipilimumab in sequence. The CDR3 spells CASRSPGQGAGYTF. The CDR3, as DNA: TGTGCCAGCAGATCGCCGGGACAGGGGGCTGGCTACACCTTC.